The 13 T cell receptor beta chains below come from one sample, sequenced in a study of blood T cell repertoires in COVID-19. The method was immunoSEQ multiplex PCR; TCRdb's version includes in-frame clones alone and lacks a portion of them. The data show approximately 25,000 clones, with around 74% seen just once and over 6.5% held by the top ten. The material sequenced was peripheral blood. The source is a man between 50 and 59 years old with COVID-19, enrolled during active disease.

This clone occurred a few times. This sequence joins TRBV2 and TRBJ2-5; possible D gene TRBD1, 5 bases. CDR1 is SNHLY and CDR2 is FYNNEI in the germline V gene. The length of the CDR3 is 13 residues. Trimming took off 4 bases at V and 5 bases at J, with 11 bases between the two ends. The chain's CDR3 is CASSVGVEETQYF. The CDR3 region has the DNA TGTGCCAGCAGTGTAGGGGTAGAGGAGACCCAGTACTTC. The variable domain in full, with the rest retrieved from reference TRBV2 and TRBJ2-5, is EPEVTQTPSHQVTQMGQEVILRCVPISNHLYFYWYRQILGQKVEFLVSFYNNEISEKSEIFDDQFSVERPDGSNFTLKIRSTKLEDSAMYFCASSVGVEETQYFGPGTRLLVL.

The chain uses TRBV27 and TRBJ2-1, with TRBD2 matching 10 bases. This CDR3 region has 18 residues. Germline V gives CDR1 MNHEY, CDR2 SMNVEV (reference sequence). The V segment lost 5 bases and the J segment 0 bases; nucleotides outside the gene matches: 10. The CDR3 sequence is CASSPNPLAGYSYNEQFF. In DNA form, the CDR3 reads TGTGCCAGCAGTCCTAACCCACTAGCGGGGTACTCCTACAATGAGCAGTTCTTC.

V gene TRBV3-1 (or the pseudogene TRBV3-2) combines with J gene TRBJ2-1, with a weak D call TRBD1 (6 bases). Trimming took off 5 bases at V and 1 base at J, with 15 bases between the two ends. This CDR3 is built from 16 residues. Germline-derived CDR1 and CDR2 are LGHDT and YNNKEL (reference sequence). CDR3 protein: CASSVQGYGSYNEQFF. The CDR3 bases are TGTGCCAGCAGCGTCCAGGGGTATGGGTCCTACAATGAGCAGTTCTTC.

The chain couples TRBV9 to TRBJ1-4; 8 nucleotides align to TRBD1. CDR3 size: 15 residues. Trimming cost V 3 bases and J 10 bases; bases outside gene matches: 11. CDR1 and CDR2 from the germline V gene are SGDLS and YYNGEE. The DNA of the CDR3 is TGTGCCAGCAGCGAGAGGACAGGGAGGGGTGGAAAACTGTTTTTT. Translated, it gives CASSERTGRGGKLFF.

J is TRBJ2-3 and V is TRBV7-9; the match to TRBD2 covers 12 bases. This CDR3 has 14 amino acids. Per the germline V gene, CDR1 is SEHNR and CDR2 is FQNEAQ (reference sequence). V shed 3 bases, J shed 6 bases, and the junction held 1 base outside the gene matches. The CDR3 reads CASSFLAGGDTQYF. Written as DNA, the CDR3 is TGTGCCAGCAGCTTCCTAGCGGGGGGGGATACGCAGTATTTT.

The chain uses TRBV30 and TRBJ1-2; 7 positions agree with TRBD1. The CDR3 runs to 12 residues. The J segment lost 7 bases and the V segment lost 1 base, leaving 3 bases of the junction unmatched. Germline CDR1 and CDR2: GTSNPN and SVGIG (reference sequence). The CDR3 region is CAWSGQGTGYTF. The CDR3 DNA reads TGTGCCTGGAGTGGACAGGGTACTGGCTACACCTTC.

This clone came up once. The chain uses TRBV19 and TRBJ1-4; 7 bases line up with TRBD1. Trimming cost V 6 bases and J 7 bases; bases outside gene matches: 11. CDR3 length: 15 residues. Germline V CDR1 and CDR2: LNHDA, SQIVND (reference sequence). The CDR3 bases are TGTGCCAGTAGCAAGACAGGGAGTATTTTTGAAAAACTGTTTTTT. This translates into CASSKTGSIFEKLFF.

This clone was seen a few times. CDR3 protein: CASSGSLDEQFF. The DNA for the CDR3 is TGTGCCAGCTCCGGGTCCCTTGATGAGCAGTTCTTC. The V and J genes are TRBV18 and TRBJ2-1; D is unclear. The V and J ends lost 6 bases and 8 bases respectively, with 11 bases between them. Per the germline V gene, CDR1 is KGHSH and CDR2 is LQKENI. CDR3 size: 12 residues.

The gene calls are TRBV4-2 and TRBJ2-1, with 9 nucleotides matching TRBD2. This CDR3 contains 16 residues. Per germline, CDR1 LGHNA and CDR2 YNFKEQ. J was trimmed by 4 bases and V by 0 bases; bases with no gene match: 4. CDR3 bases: TGTGCCAGCAGCCAAGATGGCGGGGGGGAGTACAATGAGCAGTTCTTC. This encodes CASSQDGGGEYNEQFF.

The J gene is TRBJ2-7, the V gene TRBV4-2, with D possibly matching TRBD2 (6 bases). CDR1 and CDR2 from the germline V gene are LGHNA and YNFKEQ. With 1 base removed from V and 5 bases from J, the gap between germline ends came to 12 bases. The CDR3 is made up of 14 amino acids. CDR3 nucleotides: TGTGCCAGCAGCCAAGGGCGGGAACCCAACGAGCAGTACTTC. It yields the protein CASSQGREPNEQYF.

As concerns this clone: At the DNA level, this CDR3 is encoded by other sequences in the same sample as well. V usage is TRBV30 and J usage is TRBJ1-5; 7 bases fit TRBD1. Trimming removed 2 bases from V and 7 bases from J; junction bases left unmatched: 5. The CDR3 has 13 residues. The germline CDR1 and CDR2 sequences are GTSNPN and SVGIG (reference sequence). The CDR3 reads CAWSRQGMQPQHF. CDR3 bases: TGTGCCTGGAGTAGACAGGGTATGCAGCCCCAGCATTTT.

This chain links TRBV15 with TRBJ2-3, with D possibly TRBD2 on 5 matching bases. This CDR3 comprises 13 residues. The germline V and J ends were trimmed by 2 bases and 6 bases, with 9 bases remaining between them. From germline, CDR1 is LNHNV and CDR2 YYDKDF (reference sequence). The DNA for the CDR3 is TGTGCCACCAGCAGAACCACGGGGGATACGCAGTATTTT. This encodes CATSRTTGDTQYF.

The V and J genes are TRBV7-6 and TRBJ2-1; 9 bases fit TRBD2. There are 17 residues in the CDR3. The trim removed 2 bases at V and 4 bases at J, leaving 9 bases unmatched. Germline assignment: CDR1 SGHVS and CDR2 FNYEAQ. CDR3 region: CASSLYVAGGFYNEQFF. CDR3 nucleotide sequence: TGTGCCAGCAGCTTATATGTTGCGGGGGGGTTTTACAATGAGCAGTTCTTC.